A selection of T cell receptor beta chains follows, all from one sample in a study of blood T cell repertoires in COVID-19. Data came from immunoSEQ multiplex PCR; TCRdb stores just in-frame clones and leaves some out. The sample carries about 28,000 clones, more than 70% recorded once. Material: peripheral blood. All receptors come from a human donor in a cohort sampled during active COVID-19. Both conserved end residues are part of each CDR3. The D gene is left open where the match is weak. Clone size appears in some rows only: once, few, many, or a class for an expanded clone.

>TRBV14|TRBJ1-2|.|.
CASSQDRGGGYTF
TGTGCCAGCAGCCAAGATCGAGGAGGAGGCTACACCTTC
>TRBV5-1|TRBJ2-1|.|.
CASSLGDTALYNEQFF
TGCGCCAGCAGCTTGGGAGATACCGCACTATACAATGAGCAGTTCTTC
>TRBV6-5|TRBJ2-1|.|.
CASSGTRSYNEQFF
TGTGCCAGCTCAGGGACACGCTCCTACAATGAGCAGTTCTTC
>TRBV6-6|TRBJ1-2|TRBD1|.
CASSSRTGSYGYTF
TGTGCCAGCAGTTCCCGGACAGGGTCCTATGGCTACACCTTC
>TRBV27|TRBJ1-5|TRBD1|once
CASRGGAGSNQPQHF
TGTGCCAGCAGAGGGGGCGCGGGTAGCAATCAGCCCCAGCATTTT
>TRBV7-2|TRBJ2-7|TRBD2|.
CASSPRGTSADEQYF
TGTGCCAGCAGCCCAAGGGGGACTAGCGCTGACGAGCAGTACTTC
>TRBV9|TRBJ2-4|TRBD1|.
CASSAERQGKAKNIQYF
TGTGCCAGCAGCGCAGAACGACAGGGGAAAGCCAAAAACATTCAGTACTTC
>TRBV6-5|TRBJ2-3|TRBD2|.
CATSGGITDTQYF
TGTGCCACGAGCGGGGGGATCACAGATACGCAGTATTTT
>TRBV2|TRBJ2-5|.|.
CASSATVISGETQYF
TGTGCCAGCAGTGCGACCGTGATATCGGGAGAGACCCAGTACTTC
>TRBV5-5|TRBJ1-1|TRBD1|.
CASSLGTRQGAETEAFF
TGTGCCAGCAGCTTGGGAACGCGACAGGGGGCGGAAACTGAAGCTTTCTTT
>TRBV3-1/TRBV3-2|TRBJ2-2|TRBD2|.
CASSQAPKGLAVNTGELFF
TGTGCCAGCAGCCAAGCCCCCAAGGGACTAGCGGTTAACACCGGGGAGCTGTTTTTT
>TRBV4-2|TRBJ2-4|TRBD2|.
CASSQDRTSGDLNIQYF
TGTGCCAGCAGCCAAGATCGGACTAGCGGGGATTTGAACATTCAGTACTTC
>TRBV2|TRBJ1-1|.|.
CASSEAAPEAFF
TGTGCCAGCAGTGAAGCGGCACCTGAAGCTTTCTTT
>TRBV12-5|TRBJ2-3|TRBD2|few
CASGLVPIAGGLRATDTQYF
TGTGCTAGTGGTTTGGTTCCGATAGCGGGGGGGCTTCGGGCCACAGATACGCAGTATTTT
>TRBV10-3|TRBJ1-6|.|.
CAISESIGVQGGNSPLHF
TGTGCCATCAGTGAGTCGATAGGTGTCCAGGGAGGTAATTCACCCCTCCACTTT
>TRBV7-9|TRBJ2-1|.|.
CASSPDLQDIGQFF
TGTGCCAGCAGCCCAGACCTACAGGATATTGGGCAGTTCTTC
>TRBV15|TRBJ2-7|.|.
CATSRGRGLYEQYF
TGTGCCACCAGCAGAGGTAGGGGACTGTACGAGCAGTACTTC
>TRBV5-4|TRBJ2-7|TRBD1|.
CASSGRQGAEEQYF
TGTGCCAGCAGCGGAAGACAGGGGGCGGAAGAGCAGTACTTC
>TRBV9|TRBJ1-4|TRBD1|few
CASSVLGQFDEKLFF
TGTGCCAGCAGCGTATTGGGACAGTTTGACGAAAAACTGTTTTTT
>TRBV9|TRBJ1-3|.|.
CASSVGPTSTIYF
TGTGCCAGCAGCGTAGGTCCAACGAGCACCATATATTTT
>TRBV6-5|TRBJ2-7|TRBD2|once
CASSGGSYEQYF
TGTGCCAGTAGCGGGGGGTCCTACGAGCAGTACTTC
>TRBV10-1|TRBJ1-3|.|once
CASSVSTIYF
TGCGCCAGCAGTGTCAGCACCATATATTTT
>TRBV28|TRBJ1-2|.|.
CASSFTEYGYTF
TGTGCCAGCAGTTTTACTGAATATGGCTACACCTTC
>TRBV6-1|TRBJ2-2|TRBD1|.
CASREDRATGELFF
TGTGCCAGCAGGGAAGACAGGGCGACCGGGGAGCTGTTTTTT
>TRBV7-2|TRBJ2-1|TRBD1|.
CASSLPELTGTGVKEQFF
TGTGCCAGCAGCCTACCCGAGTTGACCGGGACAGGGGTTAAGGAGCAGTTCTTC
>TRBV5-6|TRBJ1-6|.|.
CASSLATVHSPLHF
TGTGCCAGCAGCTTAGCGACAGTCCATTCACCCCTCCACTTT
>TRBV18|TRBJ1-1|.|.
CASSPVLRDTEAFF
TGTGCCAGCTCACCAGTACTCCGGGACACTGAAGCTTTCTTT
>TRBV27|TRBJ2-7|TRBD1|.
CASSLSTGGGGQYF
TGTGCCAGCAGTTTATCGACAGGGGGTGGGGGGCAGTACTTC
>TRBV3-1/TRBV3-2|TRBJ1-4|.|.
CASSQLGTRRVQEKLFF
TGTGCCAGCAGCCAACTCGGAACGAGGAGGGTGCAGGAAAAACTGTTTTTT
>TRBV5-1|TRBJ2-5|TRBD1|.
CATGTGGAETQYF
TGCGCCACAGGGACAGGGGGCGCGGAGACCCAGTACTTC
>TRBV20-1|TRBJ1-1|.|.
CSASWSGITEAFF
TGCAGTGCTAGTTGGTCAGGGATCACTGAAGCTTTCTTT
>TRBV6-2/TRBV6-3|TRBJ2-7|.|once
CASSYRLEYEQYF
TGTGCCAGCAGTTACCGACTTGAATACGAGCAGTACTTC
>TRBV6-1|TRBJ2-7|.|.
CASSERDSLEQYF
TGTGCCAGCAGTGAACGGGACTCCCTCGAGCAGTACTTC